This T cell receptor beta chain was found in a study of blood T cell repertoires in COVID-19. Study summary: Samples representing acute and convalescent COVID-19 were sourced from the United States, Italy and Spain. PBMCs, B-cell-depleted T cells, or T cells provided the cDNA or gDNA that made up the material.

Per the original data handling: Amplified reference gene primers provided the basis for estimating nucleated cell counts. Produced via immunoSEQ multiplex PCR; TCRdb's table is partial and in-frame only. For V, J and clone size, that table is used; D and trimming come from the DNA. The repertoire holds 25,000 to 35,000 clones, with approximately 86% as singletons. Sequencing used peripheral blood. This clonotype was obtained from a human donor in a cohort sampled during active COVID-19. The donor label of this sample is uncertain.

The DNA of the CDR3 is TGTGCCACAGTCGGGACAGGGATAAACTATGGCTACACCTTC. Encoded protein: CATVGTGINYGYTF. This chain joins TRBV15 and TRBJ1-2; 9 bases fit TRBD1. The CDR3 extends over 14 amino acids. CDR1 is LNHNV and CDR2 is YYDKDF in the germline V gene (reference sequence). V shed 9 bases and J 2 bases; nucleotides not matched to a gene: 7.